The 20 T cell receptor beta chains listed next were all sequenced from one sample in a study of blood T cell repertoires in COVID-19. The assay was immunoSEQ multiplex PCR, and TCRdb's table has in-frame clones only and misses some. The sample holds 100,000 to 120,000 clones, 87% seen once. The sequencing sample was made of peripheral blood. These receptors all stem from a human donor in a cohort sampled during active COVID-19.

This chain connects TRBV5-8 to TRBJ1-5; TRBD1 matches at 7 bases. The CDR3 extends over 15 amino acids. V lost 5 bases to trimming and J lost 5 bases; unmatched junction nucleotides: 10. Germline CDR1 and CDR2: SGHTS and YDEGEE. The DNA for the CDR3 is TGTGCCAGCAGGCTTATGGGACAGACCCATCAGCCCCAGCATTTT. Its protein product is CASRLMGQTHQPQHF.

V and J are TRBV27 and TRBJ2-1, with TRBD2 matching over 7 bases. Germline CDR1 and CDR2: MNHEY and SMNVEV (reference sequence). The CDR3 has 16 amino acids. Trimming took 6 bases from V and 0 from J; bases not matched to a gene: 8. The CDR3 DNA reads as TGTGCCAGCAGGAAATCGACTAGCATCTCCTACAATGAGCAGTTCTTC. It specifies CASRKSTSISYNEQFF.

This chain connects TRBV15 to TRBJ2-1; the match to TRBD1 covers 10 bases. CDR3 length: 13 residues. Losses at the gene ends were 10 bases for V and 7 bases for J; bases not matched to a gene: 7. Germline lookup yields CDR1 LNHNV and CDR2 YYDKDF (reference sequence). This CDR3 is CASRGQGFNEQFF. The CDR3 DNA sequence: TGTGCCAGCAGGGGACAGGGGTTTAATGAGCAGTTCTTC.

J is TRBJ1-5 and V is TRBV5-1, with 12 bases that match TRBD1. This CDR3 comprises 15 residues. Trimming took 4 bases from V and 7 from J; bases not matched to a gene: 6. The germline gives CDR1 SGHRS, CDR2 YFSETQ. In nucleotides, the CDR3 is TGCGCCAGCAGCACGGGACAGGGGGCTGGGCAGCCCCAGCATTTT. Amino acid sequence: CASSTGQGAGQPQHF.

This chain connects TRBV5-1 to TRBJ2-3, with TRBD2 matching over 12 bases. The CDR3 is 15 amino acids. Germline CDR1 is SGHRS and CDR2 is YFSETQ. V lost 4 bases and J lost 10; bases outside the gene matches: 10. As DNA, the CDR3 is TGCGCCAGCAGCGGCCTAGCGGGAGGGCCAACGGCGCAGTATTTT. It codes for CASSGLAGGPTAQYF.

This clone was found once. V usage is TRBV4-1 and J usage is TRBJ2-3; D is unclear. This CDR3 comprises 14 residues. CDR1 MGHRA and CDR2 YSYEKL come from the germline V gene. Trimming pared 5 bases from V and 1 base from J, leaving 10 bases between. The CDR3 loop reads CASSSRFGTDTQYF. The CDR3 nucleotides read TGCGCCAGCAGCTCACGGTTCGGCACAGATACGCAGTATTTT.

CDR3 region: CASSFTHTGSTQYF. CDR3 sequence (DNA): TGTGCCAGCAGCTTTACCCATACAGGGAGTACGCAGTATTTT. The chain combines TRBV7-3 with TRBJ2-3, with D possibly TRBD1 on 6 matching bases. Per germline, CDR1 SGHTA and CDR2 FQGTGA. V lost 3 bases, J lost 8 bases, and 15 bases lay in between. The CDR3 loop spans 14 amino acids.

V and J are TRBV5-1 and TRBJ2-6, with D unresolved. V was cut by 1 base and J by 11 bases, with 16 bases left in between. There are 15 residues in the CDR3. The germline CDR1 and CDR2 sequences are SGHRS and YFSETQ. This chain's CDR3 is CASSLSADTRHVLTF. The CDR3 DNA reads as TGCGCCAGCAGCTTGTCGGCAGACACGAGACACGTCCTGACTTTC. The full variable domain, completed using reference TRBV5-1 and TRBJ2-6, is KAGVTQTPRYLIKTRGQQVTLSCSPISGHRSVSWYQQTPGQGLQFLFEYFSETQRNKGNFPGRFSGRQFSNSRSEMNVSTLELGDSALYLCASSLSADTRHVLTFGAGSRLTVL.

The gene calls are TRBV7-9 and TRBJ2-7; 8 bases match TRBD1. The CDR3 is 17 amino acids. Trimming took 0 bases from V and 5 from J; bases not matched to a gene: 12. Germline-derived CDR1 and CDR2 are SEHNR and FQNEAQ (reference sequence). The CDR3 DNA reads TGTGCCAGCAGCTTAGCGTTGGGGAACAGGGGGTTCGACGAGCAGTACTTC. It specifies CASSLALGNRGFDEQYF.

This chain connects TRBV18 to TRBJ1-2, with a tentative D call TRBD1 (5 bases). Trimming left V 5 bases short and J 8 bases short, with 18 bases between. Germline CDR1 reads KGHSH; CDR2 reads LQKENI. The CDR3 length is 14 residues. The CDR3 loop reads CASSIGQGPGGYTF. CDR3 coding DNA: TGTGCCAGCTCAATCGGGCAGGGCCCAGGGGGCTACACCTTC.

V is TRBV11-1 and J is TRBJ2-1, with 10 bases identical to TRBD2. Germline assignment: CDR1 SGHAT and CDR2 FQDESV (reference sequence). The CDR3 spans 16 residues. J gave up 1 base and V 5 bases, and 5 bases lay outside the gene matches. The DNA of the CDR3 is TGTGCCAGCAGCCCCCTAGCGGGAGTTTCCTACAATGAGCAGTTCTTC. The encoded protein is CASSPLAGVSYNEQFF.

The chain links TRBV5-5 to TRBJ2-7; possibly TRBD1 for D (6 bases). The CDR3 runs to 13 residues. V was shortened by 0 bases and J by 3 bases, with 7 bases between the two germline ends. Germline V lookup: CDR1 SGHKS, CDR2 YYEKEE (reference sequence). CDR3 residues: CASSLGGGYEQYF. CDR3 bases: TGTGCCAGCAGCTTGGGAGGGGGCTACGAGCAGTACTTC.

The chain joins TRBV9 to TRBJ2-7, with D possibly TRBD2 on 6 matching bases. Trimming removed 4 bases from V and 1 base from J, with 9 bases in between. Per germline, CDR1 SGDLS and CDR2 YYNGEE. The CDR3 totals 13 residues. The CDR3 region is CASSLGTSYEQYF. CDR3 nucleotides: TGTGCCAGCAGCCTGGGGACTTCCTACGAGCAGTACTTC.

The chain joins TRBV7-6 to TRBJ1-5; weak D call: TRBD1 (6 bases). Germline V gene sequence: CDR1 SGHVS, CDR2 FNYEAQ. There are 15 residues in the CDR3. The germline V and J ends were trimmed by 1 base and 2 bases, with 9 bases remaining between them. The CDR3 loop reads CASSLEQGGNQPQHF. The CDR3 DNA reads as TGTGCCAGCAGCTTAGAACAGGGTGGCAATCAGCCCCAGCATTTT.

V gene TRBV27 combines with J gene TRBJ1-3, with D uncertain. The CDR3 spans 15 residues. CDR1 and CDR2 from the germline V gene are MNHEY and SMNVEV (reference sequence). Trimming took off 6 bases at V and 1 base at J, with 13 bases between the two ends. In nucleotides, the CDR3 is TGTGCCAGCAGCCCGGACTTTCAGTCTGGAAACACCATATATTTT. Residues: CASSPDFQSGNTIYF.

The chain employs TRBV6-2 or TRBV6-3 and TRBJ2-5; 8 bases fit TRBD1. The CDR3 runs 15 residues. Germline loops: CDR1 MNHEY, CDR2 SVGEGT. The V segment lost 6 bases and the J segment 5 bases; nucleotides outside the gene matches: 11. The CDR3 DNA follows: TGTGCCAGCAGCCCGACGAGCAGGGGGCGGGAGACCCAGTACTTC. Its protein product is CASSPTSRGRETQYF.

The chain recombines TRBV7-9 with TRBJ2-7; 12 bases match TRBD2. With 5 bases clipped from V and 7 bases from J, the junction kept 12 bases outside the gene matches. This CDR3 region has 16 residues. From germline, CDR1 is SEHNR and CDR2 FQNEAQ (reference sequence). The CDR3 nucleotides are TGTGCCAGCAGCCCGGACAGACTAGCGGGAGATGGTGAGCAGTACTTC. Amino acids: CASSPDRLAGDGEQYF.

The chain couples TRBV5-4 to TRBJ1-2; TRBD1 matches 9 bases. With V trimmed by 4 bases and J by 1 base, 2 bases remained unmatched. Germline CDR1 and CDR2: SGHNT and YYREEE (reference sequence). There are 14 residues in the CDR3. The CDR3 loop reads CASSPGQGNYGYTF. CDR3 nucleotide sequence: TGTGCCAGCAGCCCGGGACAGGGTAACTATGGCTACACCTTC.

This rearrangement joins TRBV18 to TRBJ2-3; possibly TRBD1 for D (6 bases). Trimming cost V 6 bases and J 4 bases, with 17 bases left between them. The CDR3 contains 15 residues. Germline lookup yields CDR1 KGHSH and CDR2 LQKENI. The CDR3 DNA reads as TGTGCCAGCTCGTCAACTTCAGGGGTCCCAGATACGCAGTATTTT. Protein sequence: CASSSTSGVPDTQYF.

The rearrangement links TRBV24-1 to TRBJ2-1; D is unclear. The CDR3 is 13 amino acids. CDR1 and CDR2 (germline): KGHDR, SFDVKD. The germline V and J ends were trimmed by 4 bases and 5 bases, with 8 bases remaining between them. In nucleotides, the CDR3 is TGTGCCACCAGTGACAACTTAGACAATGAGCAGTTCTTC. It translates to CATSDNLDNEQFF.